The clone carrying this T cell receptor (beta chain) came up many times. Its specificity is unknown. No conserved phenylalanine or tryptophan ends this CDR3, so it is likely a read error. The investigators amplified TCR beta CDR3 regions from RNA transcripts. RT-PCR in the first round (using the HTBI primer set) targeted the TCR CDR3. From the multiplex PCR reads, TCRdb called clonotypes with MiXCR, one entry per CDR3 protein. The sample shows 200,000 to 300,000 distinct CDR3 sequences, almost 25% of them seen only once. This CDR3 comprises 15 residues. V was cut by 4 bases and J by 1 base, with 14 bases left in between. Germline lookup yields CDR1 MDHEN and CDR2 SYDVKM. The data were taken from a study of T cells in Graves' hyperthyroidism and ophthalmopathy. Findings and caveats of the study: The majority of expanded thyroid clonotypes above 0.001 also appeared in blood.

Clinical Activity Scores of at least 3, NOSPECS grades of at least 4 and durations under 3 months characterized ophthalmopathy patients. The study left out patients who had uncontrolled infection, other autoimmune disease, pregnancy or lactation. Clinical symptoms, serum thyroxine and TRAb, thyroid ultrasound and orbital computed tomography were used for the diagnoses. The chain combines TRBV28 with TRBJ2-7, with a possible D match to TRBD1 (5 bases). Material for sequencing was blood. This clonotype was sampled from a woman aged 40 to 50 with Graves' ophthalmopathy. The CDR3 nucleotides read TGTGCCAGCAGTTACCCGGACATGAGTTCCTACGAGCAGTACCTC. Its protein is CASSYPDMSSYEQYL.